The 8 T cell receptor beta chains reported below all come from one sample, sequenced in a study of T-cell reconstitution after alpha-beta-depleted transplantation in children. Unique molecular identifiers were built into the TCRbeta library. One entry per CDR3 protein, called by TCRdb with MiXCR from the PCR reads. The sample contains hundreds of thousands of distinct CDR3 sequences, roughly 24% of which appear only once. Sequenced material: PBMCs, mostly from graft donor cells, taken 360 days after TCRalphabeta/CD19-depleted stem cell transplant. All receptors come from a boy in the first two years of life who had a stem cell transplant for acute myeloid leukemia, so the T cells may come from the graft donor.

The chain combines TRBV29-1 with TRBJ2-2; possibly TRBD1 or TRBD2 for D (5 bases each). The V end lost 7 bases, the J end lost 0 bases, and 12 bases lay between the germline ends. Germline assignment: CDR1 SQVTM and CDR2 ANQGSEA. The length of the CDR3 is 14 residues. CDR3: CSAFGTANTGELFF. CDR3 nucleotides: TGCAGCGCATTCGGGACGGCGAACACCGGGGAGCTGTTTTTT.

The chain links TRBV20-1 to TRBJ1-2; 8 bases are shared with TRBD1. Germline trimming cut 2 bases from V and 4 bases from J; bases unmatched to any gene: 6. The V gene's germline CDR1 is DFQATT and CDR2 SNEGSKA (reference sequence). The CDR3 has 14 residues. The CDR3 loop is CSARRTGSIYGYTF. The CDR3 DNA sequence: TGCAGTGCTAGACGGACAGGGTCCATCTATGGCTACACCTTC.

This clonotype was observed a handful of times. V is TRBV7-3 and J is TRBJ2-1; 13 bases are shared with TRBD2. CDR1 is SGHTA, CDR2 FQGTGA, per germline. V trimming: 5 bases; J trimming: 2 bases; junction bases outside the gene matches: 12. The CDR3 spans 19 residues. CDR3 amino acids: CASSPKGRLAGGPYNEQFF. Written as DNA, the CDR3 is TGTGCCAGCAGCCCTAAGGGACGACTAGCGGGGGGTCCCTACAATGAGCAGTTCTTC. The whole variable domain, remainder taken from reference TRBV7-3 and TRBJ2-1, is GAGVSQTPSNKVTEKGKYVELRCDPISGHTALYWYRQSLGQGPEFLIYFQGTGAADDSGLPNDRFFAVRPEGSVSTLKIQRTERGDSAVYLCASSPKGRLAGGPYNEQFFGPGTRLTVL.

This clonotype was detected ten times or more. CDR3 sequence reads: CASSNFTGGETQYF. DNA for the CDR3: TGTGCCAGCAGTAATTTTACAGGGGGAGAGACCCAGTACTTC. The rearrangement joins TRBV12-3 or TRBV12-4 to TRBJ2-5; 8 bases line up with TRBD1. The CDR3 contains 14 residues. Trimming at V came to 5 bases and at J to 4 bases, leaving 6 bases not matched to a gene.

This clonotype was observed a few times. The V gene is TRBV9, the J gene TRBJ2-1, with 9 bases identical to TRBD2. CDR1 and CDR2 from the germline V gene are SGDLS and YYNGEE. The CDR3 extends over 15 amino acids. V dropped 0 bases and J dropped 5; count of bases not matched to a gene: 3. CDR3: CASSVGGGADNEQFF. CDR3 DNA sequence: TGTGCCAGCAGCGTAGGCGGGGGGGCGGACAATGAGCAGTTCTTC.

In this sample, this clonotype turned up once. The chain links TRBV28 to TRBJ1-4; D is uncertain. From germline, CDR1 is MDHEN and CDR2 SYDVKM. The ends were cut back, 6 bases at V and 0 bases at J, with 11 bases in the middle. This CDR3 contains 15 residues. CDR3 sequence reads: CASRNPVATNEKLFF. The CDR3 DNA is TGTGCCAGCAGGAACCCAGTGGCAACTAATGAAAAACTGTTTTTT.

This clonotype was found many times. The chain couples TRBV5-6 to TRBJ2-3, with D possibly TRBD1 on 5 matching bases. The CDR3 covers 16 residues. V was pared by 1 base and J by 2 bases, with 14 bases between. Germline values: CDR1 SGHDT, CDR2 YYEEEE. The CDR3 DNA sequence: TGTGCCAGCAGCTTGCAGGGCATGGGGAACACAGATACGCAGTATTTT. Translating gives CASSLQGMGNTDTQYF.

This clonotype was found a few times. V is TRBV20-1 and J is TRBJ2-1, with D tentatively TRBD2 (6 bases). Germline assignment: CDR1 DFQATT and CDR2 SNEGSKA (reference sequence). The CDR3 is made up of 15 amino acids. The CDR3 reads CISTRVGGLDNEQFF. In nucleotides, the CDR3 is TGCATAAGCACGCGGGTGGGGGGTCTCGACAATGAGCAGTTCTTC.